The text below deals with one T cell receptor beta chain. The data were obtained in a study of blood T cell repertoires in COVID-19. Across the whole study: The United States, Italy and Spain provided the acute and convalescent COVID-19 samples. T cells, B-cell-depleted T cells, or PBMCs supplied cDNA or gDNA.

Per the original data handling: For nucleated cells, counts were estimated from reference gene primer amplification. Some clones are missing from TCRdb's copy, which holds only in-frame ones; the method was immunoSEQ multiplex PCR. V and J calls and clone size are as listed in that table; D and trimming were resolved from the DNA. The data show about 47,000 clones, under 85% seen once. There are 16 residues in the CDR3. Germline CDR1 is LGHNA and CDR2 is YSLEER. Trimming cost V 0 bases and J 3 bases, with 14 bases left between them. The chain couples TRBV4-3 to TRBJ1-1, with a weak D call TRBD1 (6 bases). Sequenced material: peripheral blood. This receptor was taken from a man between 65 and 85 years old with active COVID-19. CDR3 residues: CASSQEAGEPYTEAFF. For the CDR3, the DNA is TGCGCCAGCAGCCAAGAGGCAGGGGAGCCCTACACTGAAGCTTTCTTT.